The TCR beta chain under discussion was sequenced for a study of OX40 agonist ivuxolimab in advanced cancers. The CDR3 loop spans 15 amino acids. Trimming stripped 6 bases from V and 0 bases from J, with 12 bases between. In germline, CDR1 is SGHVS, CDR2 FQNEAQ. Assay used: immunoSEQ multiplex PCR; TCRdb lists only in-frame clones, some missing. In the table there are 50,000 to 70,000 clones, about 81% of which are singletons. The sequencing used CD4+ or CD8+ T cells sorted from blood, collected in a trial of the OX40 agonist ivuxolimab. This chain joins TRBV7-8 and TRBJ2-1; D is ambiguous. The TCR was taken from an adult with an advanced solid tumor such as melanoma, head and neck, liver or kidney cancer. The CDR3 coding sequence is TGTGCCAGCAGATCCCGCAGCCTCTCCTACAATGAGCAGTTCTTC. Amino acid sequence: CASRSRSLSYNEQFF.